This T cell receptor beta chain was recorded in a study of cytomegalovirus exposure and HLA in healthy donors. Amplification used 60 Vbeta primers and 13 Jbeta primers. The method was immunoSEQ multiplex PCR; TCRdb's version includes in-frame clones alone and lacks a portion of them. Altogether just over 200,000 clones are present, 65% to 80% being singletons, with the ten largest covering less than 2%. Germline values: CDR1 ENHRY, CDR2 SYGVKD. The CDR3 contains 12 residues. Trimming took off 0 bases at V and 7 bases at J, with 7 bases between the two ends. As to this clone: The antigen is unknown.

General study findings and limits: In an earlier analysis, productive rearrangement rates for most beta V segments clustered near 87% or 30%. In a later analysis, V- and J-gene trimming of beta chains associated with a DCLRE1C missense variant, replicated independently. Most TCR sequences were seen very rarely across donors, but some public TCRs occurred in many. There were several of the most significant clusters that appeared linked to common viral pathogens in a later analysis.

This chain joins TRBV10-3 and TRBJ2-7, with D possibly being TRBD1 (6 bases). This TCR was sampled from a man aged 50 or older in good health and CMV-seronegative. The sample was PBMCs. For the CDR3, the DNA is TGTGCCATCAGTGAGTCAGGGACAGAGCAGTACTTC. This translates into CAISESGTEQYF.